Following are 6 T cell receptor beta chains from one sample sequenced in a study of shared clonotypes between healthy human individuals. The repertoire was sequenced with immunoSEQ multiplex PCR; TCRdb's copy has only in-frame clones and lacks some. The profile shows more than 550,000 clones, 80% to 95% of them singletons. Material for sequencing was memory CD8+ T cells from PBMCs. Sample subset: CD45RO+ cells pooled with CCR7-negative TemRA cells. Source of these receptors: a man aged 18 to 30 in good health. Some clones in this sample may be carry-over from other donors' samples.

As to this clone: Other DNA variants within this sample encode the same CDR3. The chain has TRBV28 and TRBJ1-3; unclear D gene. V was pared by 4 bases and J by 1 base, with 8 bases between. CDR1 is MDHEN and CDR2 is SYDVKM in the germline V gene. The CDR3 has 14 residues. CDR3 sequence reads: CASSSVPSGNTIYF. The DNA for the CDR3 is TGTGCCAGCAGTTCTGTCCCTTCTGGAAACACCATATATTTT.

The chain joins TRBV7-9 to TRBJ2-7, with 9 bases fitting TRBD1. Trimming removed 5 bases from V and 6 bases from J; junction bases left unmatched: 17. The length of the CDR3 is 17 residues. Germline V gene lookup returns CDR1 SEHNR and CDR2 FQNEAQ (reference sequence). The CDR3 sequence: CASSPAHRGRSMAEQYF. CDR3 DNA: TGTGCCAGCAGCCCAGCGCACAGGGGGCGCTCAATGGCCGAGCAGTACTTC.

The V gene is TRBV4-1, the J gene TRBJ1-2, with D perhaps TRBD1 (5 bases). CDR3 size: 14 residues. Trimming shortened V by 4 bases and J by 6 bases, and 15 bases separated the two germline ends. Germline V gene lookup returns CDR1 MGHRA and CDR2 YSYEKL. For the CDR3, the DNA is TGCGCCAGCAGCCCTCTCTGGGGGGATGATGGCTACACCTTC. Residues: CASSPLWGDDGYTF.

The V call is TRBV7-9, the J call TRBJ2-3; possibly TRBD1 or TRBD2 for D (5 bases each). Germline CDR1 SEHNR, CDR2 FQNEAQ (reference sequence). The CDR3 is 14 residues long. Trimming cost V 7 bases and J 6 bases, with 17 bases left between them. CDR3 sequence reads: CASTPSWGTDTQYF. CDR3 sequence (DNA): TGTGCCAGCACCCCCTCTTGGGGGACGGATACGCAGTATTTT.

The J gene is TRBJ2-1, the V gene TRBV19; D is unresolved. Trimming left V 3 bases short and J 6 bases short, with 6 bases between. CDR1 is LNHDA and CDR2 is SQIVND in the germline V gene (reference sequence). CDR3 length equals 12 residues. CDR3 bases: TGTGCCAGTAGTATCCCCCGCAATGAGCAGTTCTTC. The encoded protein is CASSIPRNEQFF.

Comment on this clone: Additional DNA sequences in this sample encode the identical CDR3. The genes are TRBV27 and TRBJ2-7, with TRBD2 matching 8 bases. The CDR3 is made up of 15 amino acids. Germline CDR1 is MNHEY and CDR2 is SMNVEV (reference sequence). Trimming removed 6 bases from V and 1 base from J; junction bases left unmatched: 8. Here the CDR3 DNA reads TGTGCCAGCAGCCTAAGACTAGCGTCGTCCTACGAGCAGTACTTC. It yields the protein CASSLRLASSYEQYF.